This T cell receptor (beta chain) was sequenced for a study of T cells in Graves' hyperthyroidism and ophthalmopathy. Study-wide findings and caveats: Also found in blood were most expanded thyroid clonotypes above 0.001.

Newly diagnosed patients aged 18 to 65 had hyperthyroidism of under 2 months' duration. The diagnoses drew upon clinical symptoms, serum thyroxine and TRAb, thyroid ultrasound and orbital computed tomography. Isolation of PBMCs was performed on approximately 10 ml fresh peripheral blood. RNA transcripts served as the template for amplifying TCR beta CDR3 regions. The HTBI primer set was used in a first-round RT-PCR of the TCR CDR3. TCRdb reprocessed the multiplex PCR reads with MiXCR, giving one entry per CDR3 protein. The sample holds roughly 170,000 distinct CDR3 sequences, about 15% seen once. This clonotype was seen ten or more times. Its antigen is undetermined. The sequenced sample was blood. The receptor comes from a woman aged 50 to 60 with Graves' hyperthyroidism.

CDR3 residues: CASSFRTGRPEAFF. As DNA, the CDR3 is TGTGCCAGCAGTTTCCGGACAGGGAGACCTGAAGCTTTCTTT. V gene TRBV6-5 combines with J gene TRBJ1-1; 8 positions match TRBD1. The trim removed 4 bases at V and 6 bases at J, leaving 7 bases unmatched. CDR1 is MNHEY, CDR2 SVGAGI, per germline. The CDR3 has 14 residues.